This T cell receptor (beta chain) originates from a study of shared clonotypes between healthy human individuals. Study-wide results and limits: Limitation of the genetic and exposure-history diversity represented came from the few donors.

All donors qualified as healthy HIV-negative adults and had experienced no recent acute infections or vaccinations. Regarding this clone: Its specificity is unknown.

The genomic DNA of each subset was split evenly across several immunoSEQ plates. Produced via immunoSEQ multiplex PCR; TCRdb's table is partial and in-frame only. The table shows millions of clones, with 85% to 95% occurring only once. CDR3 length: 15 amino acids. The ends lost 3 bases at V and 0 bases at J; junction bases unmatched: 5. Germline V gives CDR1 SGHRS, CDR2 YFSETQ. This TCR was recovered from a man aged 18 to 29 in good health. This chain joins TRBV5-1 and TRBJ1-1; 7 positions match TRBD1. Sequencing was carried out using naive CD4+ T cells sorted from blood. Subset denoted: CD45RA+ positively selected. The CDR3 DNA sequence: TGCGCCAGCAGCTCGCCACAGGGGCTGAACACTGAAGCTTTCTTT. Its translation: CASSSPQGLNTEAFF.